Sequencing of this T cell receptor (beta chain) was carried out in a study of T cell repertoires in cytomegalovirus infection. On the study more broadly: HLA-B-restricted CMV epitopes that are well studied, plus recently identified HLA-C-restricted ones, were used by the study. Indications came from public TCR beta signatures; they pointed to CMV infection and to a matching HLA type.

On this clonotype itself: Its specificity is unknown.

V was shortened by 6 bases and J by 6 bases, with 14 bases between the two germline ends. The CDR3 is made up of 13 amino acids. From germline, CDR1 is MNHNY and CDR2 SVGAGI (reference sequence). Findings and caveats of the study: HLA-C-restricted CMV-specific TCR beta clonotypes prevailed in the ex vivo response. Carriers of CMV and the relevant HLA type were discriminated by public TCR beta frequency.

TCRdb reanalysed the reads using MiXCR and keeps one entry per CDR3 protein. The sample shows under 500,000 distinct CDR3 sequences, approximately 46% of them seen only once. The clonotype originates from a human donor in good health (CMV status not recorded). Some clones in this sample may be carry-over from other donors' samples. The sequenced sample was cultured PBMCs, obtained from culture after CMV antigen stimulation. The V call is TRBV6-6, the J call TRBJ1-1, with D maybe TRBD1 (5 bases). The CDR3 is CASRWGGAAEAFF. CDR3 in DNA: TGTGCCAGCAGATGGGGGGGAGCGGCTGAAGCTTTCTTT.